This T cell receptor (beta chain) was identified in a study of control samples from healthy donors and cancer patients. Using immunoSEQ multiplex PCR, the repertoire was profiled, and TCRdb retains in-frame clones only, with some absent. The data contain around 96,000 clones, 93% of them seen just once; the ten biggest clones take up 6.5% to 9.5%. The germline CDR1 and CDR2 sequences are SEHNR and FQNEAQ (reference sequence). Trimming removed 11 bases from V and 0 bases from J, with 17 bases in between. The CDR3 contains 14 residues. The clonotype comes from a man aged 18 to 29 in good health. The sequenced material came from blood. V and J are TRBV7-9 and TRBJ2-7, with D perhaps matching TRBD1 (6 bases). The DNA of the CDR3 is TGTGCCTCCCGTCGGCCAGGGGCCTCCTACGAGCAGTACTTC. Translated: CASRRPGASYEQYF.